A single sample is the source of the 10 T cell receptor beta chains below, sequenced in a study of identical twins (dated by TCRdb to the mid-2010s). The library was obtained by 5' RACE. The sample was run on an Illumina HiSeq 2000. Starting from the raw public reads, TCRdb applied fastp trimming at Q25, assembled clones with MiXCR and retained in-frame beta chains. Rows with a matching CDR3 protein are joined into one entry that keeps the most common DNA and genes. Within this sample are a few hundred thousand distinct CDR3 sequences, with roughly 13% of them counted one time only. Roughly 4.2% of the sample lies in the top ten. The sample also formed part of further work on yellow fever vaccine responses in identical twins.

The sample taken for sequencing was memory (CD45RO+) T cells sorted from blood. The cell subset or site tag for this specimen amounts to: CD45RO+ enriched T cells. Source of these receptors: a woman aged 18-29 years in good health.

This clonotype was seen a single time. V and J are TRBV3-1 and TRBJ2-5, with 8 bases fitting TRBD2. Germline V gene lookup returns CDR1 LGHDT and CDR2 YNNKEL (reference sequence). Unmatched junction bases numbered 12, after V lost 7 bases and J lost 5 bases. The CDR3 consists of 15 residues. The CDR3 nucleotides read TGTGCCAGCACCTTGCGGGGGGCCGCGGGGGAGACCCAGTACTTC. This encodes CASTLRGAAGETQYF.

This clonotype was seen many times. This chain joins TRBV12-3 or TRBV12-4 and TRBJ1-2, with 7 nucleotides matching TRBD1. This CDR3 has 14 amino acids. Trimming removed 4 bases from V and 5 bases from J; junction bases left unmatched: 7. The CDR3 DNA reads TGTGCCAGCAGTTGGAACACAGGGGAGTATGGCTACACCTTC. It encodes CASSWNTGEYGYTF.

For this clonotype: A read error is possible here, since a much larger clone lies one base away. V is TRBV12-3 or TRBV12-4 and J is TRBJ2-2; D not certain. V was clipped by 3 bases and J by 6 bases, with 5 bases between them. The CDR3 covers 12 residues. For the CDR3, the DNA is TGTGCCAGCAGTTTTTTCGCCGGGGAGCTGTTTTTT. Residues: CASSFFAGELFF.

The V call is TRBV6-5, the J call TRBJ1-1; D not certain. CDR1 is MNHEY and CDR2 is SVGAGI in the germline V gene. The ends were cut back, 0 bases at V and 5 bases at J, with 7 bases in the middle. This CDR3 has 13 amino acids. Written as DNA, the CDR3 is TGTGCCAGCAGTTACTCGCGGGGTACTGAAGCTTTCTTT. It codes for CASSYSRGTEAFF.

This clonotype was seen ten or more times. The CDR3 region is CASSFLAAYNEQFF. The CDR3 DNA follows: TGTGCCAGCAGCTTCCTGGCGGCCTACAATGAGCAGTTCTTC. This chain joins TRBV7-2 and TRBJ2-1, with no clear D. Germline V CDR1 and CDR2: SGHTA, FQGNSA. V was trimmed by 3 bases and J by 2 bases, leaving 8 bases between them. The CDR3 is 14 residues long.

The V gene is TRBV6-2 or TRBV6-3, the J gene TRBJ2-1, with TRBD1 as a possible D gene (5 bases). V was shortened by 2 bases and J by 0 bases, with 14 bases between the two germline ends. The CDR3 spans 17 residues. CDR1 and CDR2 from the germline V gene are MNHEY and SVGEGT. The CDR3 loop is CASSYVQGSSSYNEQFF. CDR3 nucleotide sequence: TGTGCCAGCAGTTACGTGCAGGGTTCCAGCTCCTACAATGAGCAGTTCTTC.

This clonotype was seen repeatedly, ten times or more. The chain employs TRBV12-3 or TRBV12-4 and TRBJ1-1, with 9 bases matching TRBD1. Trimming cost V 5 bases and J 1 base; bases outside gene matches: 2. The CDR3 is 14 amino acids. CDR3 loop: CASSGTGPNTEAFF. The CDR3 region has the DNA TGTGCCAGCAGTGGGACAGGGCCGAACACTGAAGCTTTCTTT.

This chain joins TRBV29-1 and TRBJ2-1; weak D call: TRBD1 (7 bases). CDR1 SQVTM and CDR2 ANQGSEA come from the germline V gene. V was clipped by 7 bases and J by 9 bases, with 16 bases between them. The CDR3 sequence is 12 residues long. CDR3 in amino acids: CSAAPGGLEQFF. The CDR3, as DNA: TGCAGCGCTGCCCCAGGGGGGCTTGAGCAGTTCTTC.

In this sample, this clonotype turned up many times. V is TRBV20-1 and J is TRBJ2-3; no reliable D call. CDR3 length equals 12 residues. Trimming took off 3 bases at V and 6 bases at J, with 10 bases between the two ends. Germline-derived CDR1 and CDR2 are DFQATT and SNEGSKA (reference sequence). The CDR3 region is CSASHMSDTQYF. In nucleotides, the CDR3 is TGCAGTGCTAGCCATATGAGCGATACGCAGTATTTT.

This clonotype occurred many times. This chain links TRBV5-1 with TRBJ2-2, with unresolved D. Germline V CDR1 and CDR2: SGHRS, YFSETQ. This CDR3 contains 15 residues. Trimming left V 0 bases short and J 2 bases short, with 8 bases between. Here the CDR3 DNA reads TGCGCCAGCAGCTTGGTGACTTTCAACACCGGGGAGCTGTTTTTT. This codes for CASSLVTFNTGELFF.